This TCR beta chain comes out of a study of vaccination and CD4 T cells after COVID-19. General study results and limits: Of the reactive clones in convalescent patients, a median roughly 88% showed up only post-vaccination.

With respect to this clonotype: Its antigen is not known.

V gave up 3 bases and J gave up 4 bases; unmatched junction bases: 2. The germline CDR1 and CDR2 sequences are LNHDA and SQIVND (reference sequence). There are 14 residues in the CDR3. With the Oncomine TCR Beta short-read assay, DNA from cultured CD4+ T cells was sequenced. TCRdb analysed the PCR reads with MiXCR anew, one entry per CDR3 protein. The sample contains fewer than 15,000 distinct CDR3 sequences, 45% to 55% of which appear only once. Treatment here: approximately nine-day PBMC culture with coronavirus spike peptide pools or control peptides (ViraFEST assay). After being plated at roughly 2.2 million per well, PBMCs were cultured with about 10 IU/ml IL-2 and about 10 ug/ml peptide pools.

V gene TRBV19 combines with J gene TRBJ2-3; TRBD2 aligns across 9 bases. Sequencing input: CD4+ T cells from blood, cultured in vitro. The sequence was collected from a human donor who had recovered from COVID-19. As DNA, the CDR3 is TGTGCCAGTAGTATCGGGACTAGCTCAGATACGCAGTATTTT. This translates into CASSIGTSSDTQYF.